This TCR beta chain was captured by sequencing in a study of shared clonotypes between healthy human individuals. Germline V CDR1 and CDR2: MDHEN, SYDVKM. V shed 3 bases and J 4 bases; nucleotides not matched to a gene: 8. CDR3 length: 16 residues. Repertoires were generated with immunoSEQ multiplex PCR, while TCRdb's copy carries only in-frame clones and drops some. The data contain approximately 2.5 million clones, just over 90% of them singletons. The sequencing input was naive CD4+ T cells sorted from blood. Subset indicated: CD45RA+ positively selected. The J gene is TRBJ1-1, the V gene TRBV28, with 10 bases matching TRBD1. This clonotype was sampled from a young man in good health. This CDR3 is CASSLRDRGMVTEAFF. DNA of the CDR3: TGTGCCAGCAGTTTGAGGGACAGGGGAATGGTCACTGAAGCTTTCTTT.